Below, one T cell receptor (beta chain) is given with its context. Its antigen remains unidentified. The data derive from a study of OX40 agonist ivuxolimab in advanced cancers. Study summary: Patients were dosed with the agonistic anti-OX40 (CD134) antibody ivuxolimab.

Profiling relied on immunoSEQ multiplex PCR, and the TCRdb table lists in-frame clones only, not all of them. The sample gives over 55,000 clones, less than 90% of which show up once; under 0.7% is in the top ten. Individuals having autoimmune disease history or systemic immunosuppression were not enrolled. Notes on the study in general: There was clonal expansion of CD4+ and CD8+ blood T cells by week 6 at 0.1 to 3.0 mg/kg.

Germline V gene lookup returns CDR1 SNHLY and CDR2 FYNNEI. This CDR3 has 15 residues. This chain connects TRBV2 to TRBJ2-3; TRBD2 is a possible D gene (6 bases). The clonotype originates from an adult with an advanced solid tumor such as melanoma, head and neck, liver or kidney cancer. The sequenced sample was CD4+ or CD8+ T cells sorted from blood, obtained in a trial of the OX40 agonist ivuxolimab. The CDR3 loop is CAAGSPGLGTDTQYF. The CDR3 coding sequence is TGTGCAGCTGGTAGTCCGGGACTCGGCACAGATACGCAGTATTTT.